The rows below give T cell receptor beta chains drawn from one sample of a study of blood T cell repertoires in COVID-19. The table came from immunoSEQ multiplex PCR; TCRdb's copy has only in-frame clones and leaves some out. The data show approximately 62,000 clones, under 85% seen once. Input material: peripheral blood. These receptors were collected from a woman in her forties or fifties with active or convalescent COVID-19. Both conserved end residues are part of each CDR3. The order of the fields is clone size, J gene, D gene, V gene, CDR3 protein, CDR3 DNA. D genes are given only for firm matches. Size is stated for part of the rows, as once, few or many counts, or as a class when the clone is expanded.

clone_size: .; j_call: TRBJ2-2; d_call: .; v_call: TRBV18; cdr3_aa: CASSPDRLNTGELFF; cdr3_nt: TGTGCCAGCTCACCCGACAGGCTTAACACCGGGGAGCTGTTTTTT
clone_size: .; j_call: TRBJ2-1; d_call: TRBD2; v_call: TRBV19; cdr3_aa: CASSIGTSGAYNEQFF; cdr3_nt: TGTGCCAGTAGTATAGGGACTAGCGGGGCCTACAATGAGCAGTTCTTC
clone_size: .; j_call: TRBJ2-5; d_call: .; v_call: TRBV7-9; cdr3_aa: CASSETSGIGETQYF; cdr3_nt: TGTGCCAGCAGCGAAACATCCGGGATCGGAGAGACCCAGTACTTC
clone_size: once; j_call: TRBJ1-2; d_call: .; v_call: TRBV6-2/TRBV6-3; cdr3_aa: CASSSINYGYTF; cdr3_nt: TGTGCCAGCAGTTCCATTAACTATGGCTACACCTTC
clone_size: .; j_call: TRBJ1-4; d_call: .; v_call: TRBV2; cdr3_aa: CASNFQNNEKLFF; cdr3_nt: TGTGCCAGCAATTTTCAGAATAATGAAAAACTGTTTTTT
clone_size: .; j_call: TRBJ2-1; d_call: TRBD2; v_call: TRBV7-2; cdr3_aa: CASSLPSGIYNEQFF; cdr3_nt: TGTGCCAGCAGCTTACCTAGCGGGATTTACAATGAGCAGTTCTTC
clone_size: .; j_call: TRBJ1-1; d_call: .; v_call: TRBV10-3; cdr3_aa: CAIRGALNTEAFF; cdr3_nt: TGTGCCATCAGGGGAGCCCTGAACACTGAAGCTTTCTTT
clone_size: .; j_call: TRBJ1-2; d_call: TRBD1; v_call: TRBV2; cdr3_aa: CASSGSRGRGVGYTF; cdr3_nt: TGTGCCAGCAGTGGTAGCAGGGGGCGAGGAGTCGGCTACACCTTC
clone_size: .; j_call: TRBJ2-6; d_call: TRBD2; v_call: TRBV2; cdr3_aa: CASSEGLAGYSGANVLTF; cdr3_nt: TGTGCCAGCAGTGAAGGACTAGCGGGATACTCTGGGGCCAACGTCCTGACTTTC
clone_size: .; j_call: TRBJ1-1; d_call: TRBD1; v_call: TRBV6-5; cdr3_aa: CASRESGGTEAFF; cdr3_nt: TGTGCCAGCAGAGAGTCAGGGGGCACTGAAGCTTTCTTT
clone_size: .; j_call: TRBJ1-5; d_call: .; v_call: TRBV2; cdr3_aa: CASSANIGGNQPQHF; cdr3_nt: TGTGCCAGCAGTGCTAATATCGGAGGCAATCAGCCCCAGCATTTT
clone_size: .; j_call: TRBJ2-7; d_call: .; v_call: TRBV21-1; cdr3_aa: CASSRSGRYEQYF; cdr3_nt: TGTGCCAGCAGCAGGAGCGGGAGATACGAGCAGTACTTC
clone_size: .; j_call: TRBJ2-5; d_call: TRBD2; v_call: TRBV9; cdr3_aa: CASSEFGAGEETQYF; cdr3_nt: TGTGCCAGCAGCGAGTTCGGGGCGGGAGAAGAGACCCAGTACTTC
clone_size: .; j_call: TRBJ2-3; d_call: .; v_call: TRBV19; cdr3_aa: CASSIGGLRTDTQYF; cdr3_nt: TGTGCCAGTAGTATAGGGGGACTGCGCACAGATACGCAGTATTTT
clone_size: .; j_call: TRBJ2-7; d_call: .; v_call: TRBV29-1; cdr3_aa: CSVVVKSKDRGSF; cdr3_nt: TGCAGCGTTGTCGTTAAATCCAAAGACCGAGGGAGCTTC
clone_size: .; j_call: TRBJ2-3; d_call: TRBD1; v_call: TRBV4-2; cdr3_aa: CASSQARDRGLADTQYF; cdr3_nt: TGTGCCAGCAGCCAAGCCCGGGACAGGGGTCTAGCAGATACGCAGTATTTT
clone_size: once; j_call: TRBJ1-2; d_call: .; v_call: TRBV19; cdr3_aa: CASSFPPDSYGYTF; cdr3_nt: TGTGCCAGTAGTTTCCCCCCGGACAGCTATGGCTACACCTTC
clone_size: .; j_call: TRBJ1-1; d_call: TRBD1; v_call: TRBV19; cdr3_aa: CASSPRDRGLFTEAFF; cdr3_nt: TGTGCCAGTAGTCCACGGGACAGGGGTTTGTTCACTGAAGCTTTCTTT
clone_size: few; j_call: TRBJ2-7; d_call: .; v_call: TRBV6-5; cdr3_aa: CASSKRGTYEQYF; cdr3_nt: TGTGCCAGCAGCAAAAGGGGGACCTACGAGCAGTACTTC
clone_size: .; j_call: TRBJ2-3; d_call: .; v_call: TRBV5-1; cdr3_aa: CASSLATVDTDTQYF; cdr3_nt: TGCGCCAGCAGCTTGGCCACGGTAGATACAGATACGCAGTATTTT
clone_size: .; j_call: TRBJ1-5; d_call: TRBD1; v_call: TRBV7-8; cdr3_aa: CASSRTGAQPQHF; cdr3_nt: TGTGCCAGCAGCCGGACAGGGGCTCAGCCCCAGCATTTT
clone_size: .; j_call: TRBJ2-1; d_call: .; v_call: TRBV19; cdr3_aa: CASSIGRTGAYNEQFF; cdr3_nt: TGTGCCAGTAGTATAGGGAGAACCGGGGCCTACAATGAGCAGTTCTTC
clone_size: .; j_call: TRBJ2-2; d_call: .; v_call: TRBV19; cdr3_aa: CASSIGQWDSGELFF; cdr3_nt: TGTGCCAGTAGTATTGGACAATGGGATTCCGGGGAGCTGTTTTTT
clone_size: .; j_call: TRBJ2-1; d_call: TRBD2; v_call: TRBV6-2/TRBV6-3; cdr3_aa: CASSYGLAGAYNEQFF; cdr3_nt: TGTGCCAGCAGTTACGGTTTAGCGGGAGCCTACAATGAGCAGTTCTTC
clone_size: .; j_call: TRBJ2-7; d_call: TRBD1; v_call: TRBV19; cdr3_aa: CASSETGQGFNEQYF; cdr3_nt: TGTGCCAGTAGTGAAACGGGACAGGGTTTCAACGAGCAGTACTTC
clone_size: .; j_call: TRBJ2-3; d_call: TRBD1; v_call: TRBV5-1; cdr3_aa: CASSPRTGFTDTQYF; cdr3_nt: TGCGCCAGCAGCCCTCGGACAGGTTTCACAGATACGCAGTATTTT
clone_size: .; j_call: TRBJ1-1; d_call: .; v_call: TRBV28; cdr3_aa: CASSFLANTEAFF; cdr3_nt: TGTGCCAGCAGTTTTTTGGCGAACACTGAAGCTTTCTTT
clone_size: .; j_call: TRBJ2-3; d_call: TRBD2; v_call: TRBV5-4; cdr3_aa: CASSPWSTLAGGSSQYF; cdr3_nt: TGTGCCAGCAGCCCCTGGAGTACGTTAGCGGGAGGGTCTTCGCAGTATTTT
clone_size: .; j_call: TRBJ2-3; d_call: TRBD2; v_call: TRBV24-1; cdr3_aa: CATSDTGSGSPDTQYF; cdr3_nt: TGTGCCACCAGTGATACGGGAAGCGGGAGCCCAGATACGCAGTATTTT